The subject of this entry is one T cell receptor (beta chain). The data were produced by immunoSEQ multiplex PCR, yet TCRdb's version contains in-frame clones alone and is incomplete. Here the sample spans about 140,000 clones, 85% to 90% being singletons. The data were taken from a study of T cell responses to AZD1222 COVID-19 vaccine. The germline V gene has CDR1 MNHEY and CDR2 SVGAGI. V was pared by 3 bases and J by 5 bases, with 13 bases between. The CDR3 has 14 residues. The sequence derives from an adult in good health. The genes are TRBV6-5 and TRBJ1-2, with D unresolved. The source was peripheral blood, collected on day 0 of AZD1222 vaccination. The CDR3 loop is CASSYLGLGYGYTF. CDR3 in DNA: TGTGCCAGCAGTTATCTTGGGCTAGGGTATGGCTACACCTTC.